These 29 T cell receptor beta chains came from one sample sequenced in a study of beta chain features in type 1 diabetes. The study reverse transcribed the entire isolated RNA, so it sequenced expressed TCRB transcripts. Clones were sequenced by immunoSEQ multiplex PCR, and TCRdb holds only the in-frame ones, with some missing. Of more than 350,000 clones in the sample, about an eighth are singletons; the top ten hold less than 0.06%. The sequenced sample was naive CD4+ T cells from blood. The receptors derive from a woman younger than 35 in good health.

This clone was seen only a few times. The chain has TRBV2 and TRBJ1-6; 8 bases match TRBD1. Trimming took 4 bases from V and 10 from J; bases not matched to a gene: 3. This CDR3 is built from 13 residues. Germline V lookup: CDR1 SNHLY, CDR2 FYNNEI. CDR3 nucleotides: TGTGCCAGCAGTGGGACAGGGTACTCACCCCTCCACTTT. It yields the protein CASSGTGYSPLHF. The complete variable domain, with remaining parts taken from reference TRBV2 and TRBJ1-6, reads EPEVTQTPSHQVTQMGQEVILRCVPISNHLYFYWYRQILGQKVEFLVSFYNNEISEKSEIFDDQFSVERPDGSNFTLKIRSTKLEDSAMYFCASSGTGYSPLHFGNGTRLTVT.

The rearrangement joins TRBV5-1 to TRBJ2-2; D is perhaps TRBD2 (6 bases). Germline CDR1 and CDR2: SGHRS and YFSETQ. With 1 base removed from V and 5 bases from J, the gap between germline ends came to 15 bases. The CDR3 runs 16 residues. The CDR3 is CASSLRATRKTGELFF. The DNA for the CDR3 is TGCGCCAGCAGCTTGCGGGCGACTAGGAAAACCGGGGAGCTGTTTTTT.

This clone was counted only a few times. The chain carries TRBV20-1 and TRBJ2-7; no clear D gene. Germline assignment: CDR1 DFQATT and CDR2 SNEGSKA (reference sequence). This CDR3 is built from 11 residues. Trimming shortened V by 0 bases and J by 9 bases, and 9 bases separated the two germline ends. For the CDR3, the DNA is TGCAGTGCTAGAGACCGGCGAGCGCAGTACTTC. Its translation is CSARDRRAQYF.

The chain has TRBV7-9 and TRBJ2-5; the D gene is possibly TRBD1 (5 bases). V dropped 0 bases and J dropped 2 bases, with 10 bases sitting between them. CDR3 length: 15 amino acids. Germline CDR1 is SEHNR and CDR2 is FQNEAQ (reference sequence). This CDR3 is CASSLASTGQETQYF. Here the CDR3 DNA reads TGTGCCAGCAGCTTAGCGTCCACAGGTCAAGAGACCCAGTACTTC.

CDR3 protein: CASSSQVGTGLTDTQYF. In DNA form, the CDR3 reads TGTGCCAGCAGCTCCCAGGTGGGGACAGGGCTCACAGATACGCAGTATTTT. The chain combines TRBV7-9 with TRBJ2-3, with TRBD1 matching over 9 bases. Trimming took 4 bases from V and 2 from J; bases not matched to a gene: 10. The CDR3 length is 17 residues. CDR1 and CDR2 from the germline V gene are SEHNR and FQNEAQ (reference sequence). Combining the CDR3 with reference TRBV7-9 and TRBJ2-3 gives the whole variable domain DTGVSQNPRHKITKRGQNVTFRCDPISEHNRLYWYRQTLGQGPEFLTYFQNEAQLEKSRLLSDRFSAERPKGSFSTLEIQRTEQGDSAMYLCASSSQVGTGLTDTQYFGPGTRLTVL.

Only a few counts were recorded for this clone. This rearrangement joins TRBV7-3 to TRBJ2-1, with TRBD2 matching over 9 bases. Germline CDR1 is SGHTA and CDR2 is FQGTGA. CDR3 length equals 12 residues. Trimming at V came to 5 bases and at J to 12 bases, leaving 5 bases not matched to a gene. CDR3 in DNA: TGTGCCAGCAGCCCGCGGGAGGGGGTGCAGTTCTTC. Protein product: CASSPREGVQFF. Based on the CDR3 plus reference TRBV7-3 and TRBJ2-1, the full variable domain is GAGVSQTPSNKVTEKGKYVELRCDPISGHTALYWYRQSLGQGPEFLIYFQGTGAADDSGLPNDRFFAVRPEGSVSTLKIQRTERGDSAVYLCASSPREGVQFFGPGTRLTVL.

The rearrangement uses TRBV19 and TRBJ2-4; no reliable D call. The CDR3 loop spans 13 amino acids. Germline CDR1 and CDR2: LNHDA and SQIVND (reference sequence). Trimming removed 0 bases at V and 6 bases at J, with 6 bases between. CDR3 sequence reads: CASSIEQSNIQYF. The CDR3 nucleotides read TGTGCCAGTAGTATAGAACAGTCAAACATTCAGTACTTC.

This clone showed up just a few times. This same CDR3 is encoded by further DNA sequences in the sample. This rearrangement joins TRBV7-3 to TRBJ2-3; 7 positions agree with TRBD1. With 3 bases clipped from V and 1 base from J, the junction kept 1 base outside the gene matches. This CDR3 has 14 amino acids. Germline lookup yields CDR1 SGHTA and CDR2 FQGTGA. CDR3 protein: CASSFDRGTDTQYF. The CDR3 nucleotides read TGTGCCAGCAGCTTTGACAGGGGCACAGATACGCAGTATTTT.

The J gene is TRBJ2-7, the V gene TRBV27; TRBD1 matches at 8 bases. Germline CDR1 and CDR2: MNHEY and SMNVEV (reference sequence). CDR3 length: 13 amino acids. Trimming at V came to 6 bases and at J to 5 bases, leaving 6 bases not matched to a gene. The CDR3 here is CASSDQDRDEQYV. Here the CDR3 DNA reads TGTGCCAGCAGCGATCAGGACAGGGACGAGCAGTACGTC.

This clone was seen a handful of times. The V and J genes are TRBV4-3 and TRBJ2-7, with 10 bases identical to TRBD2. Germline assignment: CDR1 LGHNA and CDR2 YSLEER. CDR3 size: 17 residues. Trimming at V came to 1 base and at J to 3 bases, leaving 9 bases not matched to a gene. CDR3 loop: CASSQALAGTLVYEQYF. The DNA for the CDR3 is TGCGCCAGCAGCCAAGCACTAGCGGGAACGCTTGTCTACGAGCAGTACTTC.

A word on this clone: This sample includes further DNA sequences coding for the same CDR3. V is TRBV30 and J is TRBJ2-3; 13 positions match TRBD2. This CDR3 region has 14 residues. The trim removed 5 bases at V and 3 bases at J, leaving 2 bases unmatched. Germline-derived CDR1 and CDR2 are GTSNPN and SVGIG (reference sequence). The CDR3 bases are TGTGCCTGGCGGACTAGCGGGAGTACAGATACGCAGTATTTT. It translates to CAWRTSGSTDTQYF.

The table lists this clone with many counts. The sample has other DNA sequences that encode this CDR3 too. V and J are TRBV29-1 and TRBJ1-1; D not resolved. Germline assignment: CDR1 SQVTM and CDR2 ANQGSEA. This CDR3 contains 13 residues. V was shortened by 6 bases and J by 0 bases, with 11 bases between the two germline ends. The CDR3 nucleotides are TGCAGCGTGGTCGGACGGATGAACACTGAAGCTTTCTTT. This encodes CSVVGRMNTEAFF.

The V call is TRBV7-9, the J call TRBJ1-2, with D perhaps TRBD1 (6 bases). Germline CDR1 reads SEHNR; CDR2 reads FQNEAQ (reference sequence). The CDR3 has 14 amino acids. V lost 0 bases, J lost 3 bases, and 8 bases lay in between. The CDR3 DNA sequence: TGTGCCAGCAGCTTAGCGGACAGTTACTATGGCTACACCTTC. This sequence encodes CASSLADSYYGYTF.

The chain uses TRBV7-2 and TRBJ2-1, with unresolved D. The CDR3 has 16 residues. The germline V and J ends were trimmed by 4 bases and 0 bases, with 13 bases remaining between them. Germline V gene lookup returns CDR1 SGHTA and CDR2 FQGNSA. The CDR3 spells CASSYTAASSYNEQFF. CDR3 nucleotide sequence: TGTGCCAGCAGCTACACGGCGGCAAGCTCCTACAATGAGCAGTTCTTC.

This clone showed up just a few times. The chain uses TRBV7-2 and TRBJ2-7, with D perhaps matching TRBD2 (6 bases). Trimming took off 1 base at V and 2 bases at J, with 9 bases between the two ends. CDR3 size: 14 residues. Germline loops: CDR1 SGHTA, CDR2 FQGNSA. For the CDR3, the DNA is TGTGCCAGCAGCTTAGGGACTAAAACCTACGAGCAGTACTTC. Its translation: CASSLGTKTYEQYF.

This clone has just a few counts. CDR3 sequence (DNA): TGCGCCAGCAGCCCCCAAGGGGGAACTGAAGCTTTCTTT. This translates into CASSPQGGTEAFF. The chain recombines TRBV5-1 with TRBJ1-1; tentatively, D is TRBD1 (6 bases). The CDR3 covers 13 residues. V was shortened by 4 bases and J by 5 bases, with 12 bases between the two germline ends. From germline, CDR1 is SGHRS and CDR2 YFSETQ.

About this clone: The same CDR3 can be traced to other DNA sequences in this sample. The CDR3 DNA sequence: TGCGCCAGCAGCCAAGATCGACGAGAGACCCAGTACTTC. It yields the protein CASSQDRRETQYF. The chain is built from TRBV4-3 and TRBJ2-5; D gene uncertain. The V and J ends lost 0 bases and 4 bases respectively, with 6 bases between them. Germline CDR1 reads LGHNA; CDR2 reads YSLEER. There are 13 residues in the CDR3.

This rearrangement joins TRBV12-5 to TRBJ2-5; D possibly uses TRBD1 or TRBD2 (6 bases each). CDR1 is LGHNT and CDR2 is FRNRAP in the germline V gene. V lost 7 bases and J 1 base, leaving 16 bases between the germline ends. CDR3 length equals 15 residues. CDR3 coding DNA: TGTGCTAGTGCCACCGGGGGACACCTCCAAGAGACCCAGTACTTC. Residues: CASATGGHLQETQYF. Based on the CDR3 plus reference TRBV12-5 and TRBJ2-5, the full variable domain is DARVTQTPRHKVTEMGQEVTMRCQPILGHNTVFWYRQTMMQGLELLAYFRNRAPLDDSGMPKDRFSAEMPDATLATLKIQPSEPRDSAVYFCASATGGHLQETQYFGPGTRLLVL.

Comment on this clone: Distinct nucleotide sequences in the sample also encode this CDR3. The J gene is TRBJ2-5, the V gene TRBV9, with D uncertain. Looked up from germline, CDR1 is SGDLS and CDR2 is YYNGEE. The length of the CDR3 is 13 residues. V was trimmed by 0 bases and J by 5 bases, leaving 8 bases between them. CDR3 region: CASSVDVQETQYF. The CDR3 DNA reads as TGTGCCAGCAGCGTAGACGTCCAGGAGACCCAGTACTTC.

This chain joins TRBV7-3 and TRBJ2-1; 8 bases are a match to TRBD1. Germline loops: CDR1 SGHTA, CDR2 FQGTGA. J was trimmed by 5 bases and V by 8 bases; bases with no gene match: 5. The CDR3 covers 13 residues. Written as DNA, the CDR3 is TGTGCCAGCGGGACAGGCTATAACAATGAGCAGTTCTTC. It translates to CASGTGYNNEQFF.

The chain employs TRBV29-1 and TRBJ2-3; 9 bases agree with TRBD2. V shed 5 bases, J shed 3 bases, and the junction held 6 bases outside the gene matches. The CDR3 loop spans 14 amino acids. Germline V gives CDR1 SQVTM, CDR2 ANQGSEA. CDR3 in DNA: TGCAGCGTTTCCCTTAGCGGGAGAACAGATACGCAGTATTTT. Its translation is CSVSLSGRTDTQYF.

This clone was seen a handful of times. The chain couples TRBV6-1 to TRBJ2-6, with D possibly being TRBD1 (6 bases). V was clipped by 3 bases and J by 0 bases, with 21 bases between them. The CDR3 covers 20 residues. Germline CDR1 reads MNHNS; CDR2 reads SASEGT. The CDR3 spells CASSDHRDMTEHSGANVLTF. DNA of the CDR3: TGTGCCAGCAGTGACCACAGGGACATGACAGAGCACTCTGGGGCCAACGTCCTGACTTTC.

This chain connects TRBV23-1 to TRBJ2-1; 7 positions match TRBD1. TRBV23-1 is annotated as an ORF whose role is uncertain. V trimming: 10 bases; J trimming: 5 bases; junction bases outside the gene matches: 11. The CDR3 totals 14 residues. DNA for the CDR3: TGCGCCAACCCAGACAGGGCAGGCAACAATGAGCAGTTCTTC. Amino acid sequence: CANPDRAGNNEQFF.

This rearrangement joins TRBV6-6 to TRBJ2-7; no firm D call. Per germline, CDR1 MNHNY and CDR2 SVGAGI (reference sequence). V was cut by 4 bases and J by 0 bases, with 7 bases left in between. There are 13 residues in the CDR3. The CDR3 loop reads CASSSVGSYEQYV. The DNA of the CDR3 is TGTGCCAGCAGTTCAGTGGGCTCCTACGAGCAGTACGTC.

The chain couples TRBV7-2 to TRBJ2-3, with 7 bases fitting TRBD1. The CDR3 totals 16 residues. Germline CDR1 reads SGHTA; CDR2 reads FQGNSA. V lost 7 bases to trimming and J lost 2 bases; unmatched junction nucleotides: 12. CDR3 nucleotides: TGTGCCAGCACTCGATACAGGGGCGGAATCACAGATACGCAGTATTTT. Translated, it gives CASTRYRGGITDTQYF.

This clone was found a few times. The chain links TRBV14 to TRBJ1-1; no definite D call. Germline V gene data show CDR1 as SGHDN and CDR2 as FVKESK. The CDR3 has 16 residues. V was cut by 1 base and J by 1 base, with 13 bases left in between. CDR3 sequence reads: CASSQVPVPPNTEAFF. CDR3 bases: TGTGCCAGCAGCCAAGTTCCAGTTCCCCCGAACACTGAAGCTTTCTTT. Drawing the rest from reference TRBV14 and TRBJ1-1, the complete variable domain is EAGVTQFPSHSVIEKGQTVTLRCDPISGHDNLYWYRRVMGKEIKFLLHFVKESKQDESGMPNNRFLAERTGGTYSTLKVQPAELEDSGVYFCASSQVPVPPNTEAFFGQGTRLTVV.

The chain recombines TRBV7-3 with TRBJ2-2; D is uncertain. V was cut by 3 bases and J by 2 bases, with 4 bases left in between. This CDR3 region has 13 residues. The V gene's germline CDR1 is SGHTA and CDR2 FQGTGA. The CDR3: CASSFPNTGELFF. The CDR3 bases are TGTGCCAGCAGCTTTCCAAACACCGGGGAGCTGTTTTTT.

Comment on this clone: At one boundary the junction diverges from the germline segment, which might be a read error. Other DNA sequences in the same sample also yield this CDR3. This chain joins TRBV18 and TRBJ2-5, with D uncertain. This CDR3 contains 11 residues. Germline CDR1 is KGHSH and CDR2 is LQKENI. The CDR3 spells CASSPQETQYF. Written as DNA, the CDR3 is TGTGCCAGCTCCCCACAAGAGACCCAGTACTTC.

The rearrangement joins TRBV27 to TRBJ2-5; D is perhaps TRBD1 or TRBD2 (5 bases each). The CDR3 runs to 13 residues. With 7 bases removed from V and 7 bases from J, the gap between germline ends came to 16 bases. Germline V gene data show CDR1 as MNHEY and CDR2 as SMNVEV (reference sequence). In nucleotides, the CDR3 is TGTGCCAGCACGGGGACCGGGACGGGGACCCAGTACTTC. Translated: CASTGTGTGTQYF.